The 23 T cell receptor beta chains in this list originate from one sample, sequenced in a study of vaccination and CD4 T cells after COVID-19. Researchers used the Oncomine TCR Beta short-read assay to sequence DNA from cultured CD4+ T cells. From the PCR reads, TCRdb called clonotypes with MiXCR, one entry per CDR3 protein. The sample includes some 13,000 distinct CDR3 sequences, roughly 60% seen only once; the top ten take over 15%. Documented treatment: roughly nine-day PBMC culture with coronavirus spike peptide pools or control peptides (ViraFEST assay). Antigens for these TCRs are unknown. The specimen sequenced was CD4+ T cells from blood, cultured in vitro. Receptor source: a human donor who had recovered from COVID-19.

This chain connects TRBV19 to TRBJ2-1, with a possible D match to TRBD2 (6 bases). This CDR3 region has 14 residues. CDR1 is LNHDA and CDR2 is SQIVND in the germline V gene (reference sequence). V shed 3 bases and J shed 0 bases, with 6 bases lying between them. DNA for the CDR3: TGTGCCAGTAGTATGGGACTCTCCTACAATGAGCAGTTCTTC. It codes for CASSMGLSYNEQFF. The whole variable domain, filled in from reference TRBV19 and TRBJ2-1, reads DGGITQSPKYLFRKEGQNVTLSCEQNLNHDAMYWYRQDPGQGLRLIYYSQIVNDFQKGDIAEGYSVSREKKESFPLTVTSAQKNPTAFYLCASSMGLSYNEQFFGPGTRLTVL.

The J gene is TRBJ1-5, the V gene TRBV10-2; possibly TRBD1 for D (6 bases). Germline V gene lookup returns CDR1 WSHSY and CDR2 SAAADI. Deletions cut 5 bases from V and 1 base from J, with 9 bases between. This CDR3 is built from 14 residues. CDR3 protein: CASSYGQSNQPQHF. The CDR3 DNA follows: TGCGCCAGCAGTTACGGACAGAGCAATCAGCCCCAGCATTTT.

This clonotype came up once. This chain uses TRBV28 with TRBJ1-5; weak D call: TRBD1 (5 bases). In germline, CDR1 is MDHEN, CDR2 SYDVKM. The CDR3 has 14 residues. V was trimmed by 7 bases and J by 6 bases, leaving 16 bases between them. As DNA, the CDR3 is TGTGCCAGCACCGGACACGACGTGGGTCAGCCCCAGCATTTT. It yields the protein CASTGHDVGQPQHF.

The sample holds a few counts of this clonotype. This chain joins TRBV7-6 and TRBJ1-3; D ambiguous. The CDR3 spans 14 residues. Trimming took 4 bases from V and 1 from J, leaving 8 bases between them. The germline V gene encodes CDR1 SGHVS and CDR2 FNYEAQ. CDR3 residues: CASSSHSSGNTIYF. Written as DNA, the CDR3 is TGTGCCAGCAGCTCGCATAGTTCTGGAAACACCATATATTTT.

This rearrangement joins TRBV6-1 to TRBJ1-5; perhaps TRBD1 as D (6 bases). The germline V gene encodes CDR1 MNHNS and CDR2 SASEGT. This CDR3 has 15 residues. The germline V and J ends were trimmed by 4 bases and 3 bases, with 13 bases remaining between them. This CDR3 is CASSALQGPNQPQHF. In DNA, the CDR3 is TGTGCCAGCAGTGCATTACAGGGTCCCAATCAGCCCCAGCATTTT.

J is TRBJ1-1 and V is TRBV11-3, with 11 nucleotides matching TRBD1. CDR1 and CDR2 (germline): SGHNT, YENEEA. With 4 bases clipped from V and 4 bases from J, the junction kept 8 bases outside the gene matches. The CDR3 sequence is 16 residues long. CDR3 residues: CASSSGTGGWITEAFF. Here the CDR3 DNA reads TGTGCCAGCAGCTCCGGGACAGGGGGGTGGATCACTGAAGCTTTCTTT.

The chain has TRBV20-1 and TRBJ2-2; weak D call: TRBD2 (7 bases). Looked up from germline, CDR1 is DFQATT and CDR2 is SNEGSKA (reference sequence). V was pared by 6 bases and J by 4 bases, with 9 bases between. The CDR3 has 12 amino acids. The CDR3: CSAGGGTGELFF. The CDR3 DNA reads as TGCAGTGCGGGAGGGGGCACCGGGGAGCTGTTTTTT.

A few counts support this clonotype. The V gene is TRBV10-3, the J gene TRBJ1-5; possible D gene TRBD1, 5 bases. The CDR3 length is 14 residues. Per the germline V gene, CDR1 is ENHRY and CDR2 is SYGVKD. V was shortened by 0 bases and J by 6 bases, with 9 bases between the two germline ends. The CDR3 DNA follows: TGTGCCATCAGTGAGTCTTCCGGGACTCAGCCCCAGCATTTT. This encodes CAISESSGTQPQHF.

This clonotype was recorded a few times. The rearrangement uses TRBV28 and TRBJ1-2; TRBD1 aligns across 7 bases. The CDR3 sequence is 16 residues long. The V and J ends lost 7 bases and 8 bases, in that order; junction bases with no gene match: 19. Germline V CDR1 and CDR2: MDHEN, SYDVKM. The CDR3 DNA is TGTGCCAGCAAGGAACCTCGACAGGGCGGTTGGTTGGGCTACACCTTC. This codes for CASKEPRQGGWLGYTF.

The V gene is TRBV18, the J gene TRBJ1-2; 8 bases are a match to TRBD1. The V gene's germline CDR1 is KGHSH and CDR2 LQKENI. CDR3 size: 14 residues. V shed 3 bases and J 4 bases; nucleotides not matched to a gene: 4. This CDR3 is CASSPGQGSYGYTF. DNA for the CDR3: TGTGCCAGCTCACCTGGACAGGGCAGCTATGGCTACACCTTC. Based on the CDR3 plus reference TRBV18 and TRBJ1-2, the full variable domain is NAGVMQNPRHLVRRRGQEARLRCSPMKGHSHVYWYRQLPEEGLKFMVYLQKENIIDESGMPKERFSAEFPKEGPSILRIQQVVRGDSAAYFCASSPGQGSYGYTFGSGTRLTVV.

The CDR3 here is CASSPGTAYEQYF. As DNA, the CDR3 is TGCGCCAGCAGCCCCGGGACAGCCTACGAGCAGTACTTC. This chain joins TRBV5-1 and TRBJ2-7, with TRBD1 matching 7 bases. The V and J ends lost 4 bases and 2 bases, in that order; junction bases with no gene match: 3. CDR3 length equals 13 residues. CDR1 SGHRS and CDR2 YFSETQ come from the germline V gene.

This chain links TRBV18 with TRBJ2-7; D remains unclear. Between the trimmed V and J ends, which lost 2 bases and 5 bases, there was a span of 10 bases. Germline loops: CDR1 KGHSH, CDR2 LQKENI. The CDR3 totals 13 residues. The CDR3 DNA is TGTGCCAGCTCACCAGGGGATTTGAACGAGCAGTACTTC. Translation gives CASSPGDLNEQYF.

Notes on this clonotype: The CDR3 carries no conserved terminal phenylalanine or tryptophan, so it likely arises from a read error. The rearrangement joins TRBV6-1 to TRBJ1-2, with 7 bases identical to TRBD1. Trimming removed 6 bases from V and 1 base from J; junction bases left unmatched: 14. The CDR3 contains 17 residues. Per the germline V gene, CDR1 is MNHNS and CDR2 is SASEGT. CDR3 amino acids: CASRSTEGANRNYGYTL. DNA of the CDR3: TGTGCCAGCAGATCTACGGAGGGGGCCAACCGTAACTATGGCTACACCCTC.

The V call is TRBV20-1, the J call TRBJ2-7; the match to TRBD1 covers 10 bases. The CDR3 length is 13 residues. The germline gives CDR1 DFQATT, CDR2 SNEGSKA (reference sequence). The V and J ends lost 2 bases and 4 bases, in that order; junction bases with no gene match: 2. The CDR3 protein is CSARRDRGYEQYF. The CDR3 DNA is TGCAGTGCTAGACGGGACAGGGGATACGAGCAGTACTTC.

This clonotype was seen only a few times. The chain combines TRBV6-2 or TRBV6-3 with TRBJ1-2; D unclear. Germline-derived CDR1 and CDR2 are MNHEY and SVGEGT. Trimming removed 4 bases at V and 1 base at J, with 13 bases between. The CDR3 has 15 residues. In nucleotides, the CDR3 is TGTGCCAGCAGTTCGTGGACGGCGATTAACTATGGCTACACCTTC. Encoded protein: CASSSWTAINYGYTF.

This sequence joins TRBV20-1 and TRBJ2-4; 14 nucleotides match TRBD2. Unmatched junction bases numbered 10, after V lost 6 bases and J lost 0 bases. The CDR3 consists of 18 residues. Germline lookup yields CDR1 DFQATT and CDR2 SNEGSKA (reference sequence). Here the CDR3 reads CSARLAGGSAGAKNIQYF. CDR3 DNA sequence: TGCAGTGCCAGACTAGCGGGAGGGTCCGCCGGAGCCAAAAACATTCAGTACTTC.

Sample share makes this clonotype medium-sized (0.01 to 0.1%). V usage is TRBV20-1 and J usage is TRBJ1-6; no definite D call. Deletions cut 0 bases from V and 0 bases from J, with 9 bases between. Germline V CDR1 and CDR2: DFQATT, SNEGSKA (reference sequence). There are 16 residues in the CDR3. The CDR3 sequence is CSARDPGGSYNSPLHF. The CDR3 DNA is TGCAGTGCTAGAGATCCGGGCGGCTCCTATAATTCACCCCTCCACTTT.

This rearrangement joins TRBV7-2 to TRBJ2-7, with TRBD2 identical over 7 bases. This CDR3 is built from 14 residues. The ends lost 1 base at V and 1 base at J; junction bases unmatched: 1. Germline CDR1 and CDR2: SGHTA and FQGNSA. The CDR3 loop is CASSLGGGSYEQYF. CDR3 sequence (DNA): TGTGCCAGCAGCTTAGGGGGAGGGTCCTACGAGCAGTACTTC.

This clonotype was found a few times. J is TRBJ1-5 and V is TRBV7-9; D is ambiguous. Per germline, CDR1 SEHNR and CDR2 FQNEAQ (reference sequence). The CDR3 contains 13 residues. Trimming left V 0 bases short and J 4 bases short, with 4 bases between. The CDR3 loop is CASSLALNQPQHF. The CDR3 DNA reads as TGTGCCAGCAGCTTAGCCCTGAATCAGCCCCAGCATTTT.

This clonotype was counted a few times. The CDR3 bases are TGTGCCAGCAGTGACGGCCTGGCCCTCCTAGCCAAAAACATTCAGTACTTC. Translating gives CASSDGLALLAKNIQYF. This chain links TRBV6-2 or TRBV6-3 with TRBJ2-4; no clear D. The CDR3 extends over 17 amino acids. CDR1 MNHEY and CDR2 SVGEGT come from the germline V gene. V lost 5 bases, J lost 0 bases, and 17 bases lay in between.

The chain is built from TRBV28 and TRBJ2-7, with TRBD2 as a possible D gene (7 bases). The CDR3 loop spans 15 amino acids. Germline V gene sequence: CDR1 MDHEN, CDR2 SYDVKM. V was trimmed by 5 bases and J by 6 bases, leaving 20 bases between them. CDR3 sequence: CASSKGGDAIAEQYF. CDR3 DNA: TGTGCCAGCAGTAAAGGGGGGGACGCTATAGCCGAGCAGTACTTC.

The V and J genes are TRBV20-1 and TRBJ2-7, with D unresolved. This CDR3 is 11 amino acids long. V was clipped by 3 bases and J by 4 bases, with 7 bases between them. Germline CDR1 is DFQATT and CDR2 is SNEGSKA (reference sequence). The CDR3 here is CSASQTYEQYF. The CDR3 bases are TGCAGTGCTAGCCAAACTTACGAGCAGTACTTC.

DNA for the CDR3: TGCGCCAGCAGTGAGCGCAGGGGCTATGGCTACACCTTC. Its protein product is CASSERRGYGYTF. The rearrangement joins TRBV10-1 to TRBJ1-2, with D possibly matching TRBD1 (6 bases). The CDR3 is 13 amino acids. Trimming removed 2 bases at V and 4 bases at J, with 8 bases between. Per the germline V gene, CDR1 is WNHNN and CDR2 is SYGVQD (reference sequence).